The entry that follows covers one T cell receptor (beta chain) sequence. No cognate antigen has been identified for it. Base qualities are missing; no much larger clone stands one base away. For CDR1 and CDR2, the germline V gene lists SGHNT and YENEEA. Trimming accounts for 5 bases at V and 10 bases at J, while the number of junction bases matched to no gene is 11. The cysteine opens and the phenylalanine closes a CDR3 of 15 amino acids. The entry retains the CDR3 DNA only, 45 bases that are in frame from base 1. This entry is derived from a study of shared clonotypes between healthy human individuals (dated by TCRdb to 2020 to 2022). Broadly, across the study: The cohort comprised a couple of women and a few men aged 18 to 49 years. For each donor, three plates each were used for CD4 naive and CD4 memory, two plates were used for CD8 naive, and one plate was used for CD8 memory. To estimate repertoire size and how much clonotypes are shared between individuals, the study performed deep sequencing of blood TCR repertoires from a few healthy adults. To increase sequencing depth and limit assay-specific biases, TCR repertoire library preparation and sequencing were carried out by different laboratories using diverse techniques. Each donor's leukapheresis produced roughly between roughly 0.9 and 8.9 billion PBMCs. General study outcomes and caveats: When four donors were compared, the shared fraction of clonotypes was 5% to 6.5% for naive CD4, less than 4% for naive CD8, 2.3% for memory CD4, and about 0.36% for memory CD8. Sampling was restricted to blood, and TCR repertoires in tissue are likely to differ from TCR repertoires in blood. Even with the large sequencing depth, rarefaction of the sorted-subset datasets indicated that sequencing was incomplete. Because the study included only a small number of donors, the genetic and exposure-history diversity represented was limited. Pairwise subsampling indicated that sequencing depth was expected to affect the degree of clonotype sharing among donors. Naive subsets generally had larger estimated clonotype richness than memory subsets. Compared with non-shared clonotypes, clonotypes shared by all four sorted-subset donors had higher generation probabilities.

CD8 naive samples were CD45RO-negative cells positively selected for CCR7, giving a CD45RA+CCR7+ population that excluded TemRA cells. Donors were healthy HIV-negative adults with no recently reported acute infections or vaccinations. Every donor was a Caucasian adult living in Nashville, Tennessee, USA. Blood was obtained by leukapheresis, after which PBMCs were separated by Ficoll-Histopaque density gradient centrifugation and cryopreserved in liquid nitrogen vapor phase. Analytical flow cytometry was used to check the purity and quantity of each magnetically sorted T cell population. Genomic DNA was isolated from each sorted fraction and quantified by UV absorbance on a Nanodrop 2000c. TCR CDR3 regions were amplified from genomic DNA by multiplex PCR using the deep immunoSEQ assay. Extracted genomic DNA from each cell subset was distributed evenly across all wells of several immunoSEQ 96-well plates, and each plate was treated as a replicate. For sorted subsets, roughly 200 ng of genomic DNA, equivalent to roughly 30,000 T cell genomes, went into each replicate PCR. The purified libraries were quantified using a Qubit 3.0 fluorometer, sized with a Bioanalyzer 2100, and then quantified again using the KAPA Library Quantification kit. Every immunoSEQ 96-well plate was sequenced on a separate single-read 150-cycle Illumina NextSeq 550 flow cell. As for the authors' bioinformatics: The immunoSEQ output contained only junctional sequences without quality scores, so filtering could not match that applied to full-length reads. To assign V/J genes and CDR3, sequences were annotated against IMGT germline references using PyIR, a Python wrapper for IgBLAST v1.9. Reads were removed for weak V/J assignments (E-value above 1e-6), missing CDR3, stop codons, out-of-frame junctions, or ambiguous translated residues. A V3J clonotype was defined by an identical inferred V gene, J gene, and CDR3 amino acid sequence. Percentage overlap between repertoires was computed as shared unique clonotypes divided by the size of the smaller repertoire. RTK rarefaction, the Chao1 estimator, and Recon v2.1 estimates of unobserved clonotypes were used to assess repertoire richness. Generation probabilities for all TCRbeta clonotypes obtained by the gDNA method from a handful of donors were computed using OLGA. This is the immuneACCESS table as TCRdb keeps it, with only in-frame sequences that have V and J called. A part of the clones is gone; compared with another copy, unresolved V genes explain less than half, and the rest is unexplained. For V, J and clone size, that table is used; D and trimming come from the DNA. The sample table contains about 2 million clones; only one count was recorded for 85% to 95% of them. Together, the top ten hold approximately 1.2% of the sample.

The chain links TRBV11-3 with TRBJ2-1, and 10 junction bases match TRBD2. The TCR sequence derives from a man younger than 35 in good health. The sample comprised naive CD8+ T cells sorted from blood. The cell subset or site label for this specimen denotes: CD45RA+CCR7+. The bases are TGTGCCAGCAGCCTCGACGGACTAGCGGACGGCGAGCAGTTCTTC. This encodes CASSLDGLADGEQFF.